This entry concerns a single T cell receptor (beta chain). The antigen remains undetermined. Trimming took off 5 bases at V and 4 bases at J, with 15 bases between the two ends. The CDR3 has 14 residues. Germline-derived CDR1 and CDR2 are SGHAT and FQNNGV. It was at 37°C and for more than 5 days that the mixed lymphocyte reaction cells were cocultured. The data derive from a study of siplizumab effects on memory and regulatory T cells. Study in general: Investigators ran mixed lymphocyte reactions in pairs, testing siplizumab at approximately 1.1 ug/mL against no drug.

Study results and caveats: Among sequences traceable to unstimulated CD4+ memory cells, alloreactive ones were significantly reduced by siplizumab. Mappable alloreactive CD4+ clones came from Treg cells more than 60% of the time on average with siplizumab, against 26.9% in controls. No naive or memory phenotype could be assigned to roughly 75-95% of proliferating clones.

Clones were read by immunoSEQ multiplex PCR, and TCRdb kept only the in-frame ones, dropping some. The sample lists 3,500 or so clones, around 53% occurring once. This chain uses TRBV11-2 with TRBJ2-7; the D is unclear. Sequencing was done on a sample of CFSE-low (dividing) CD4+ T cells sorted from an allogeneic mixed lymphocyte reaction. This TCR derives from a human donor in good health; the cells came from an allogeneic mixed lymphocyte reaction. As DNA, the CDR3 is TGTGCCAGCAGCCCCCGGGCAGGCTTTTACGAGCAGTACTTC. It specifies CASSPRAGFYEQYF.